This T cell receptor beta chain was captured by sequencing in a study of T cells in Graves' hyperthyroidism and ophthalmopathy. Whole-study results and caveats: Blood also showed most of the thyroid clonotypes that were expanded above 0.001.

Patients affected by ophthalmopathy presented a Clinical Activity Score of at least 3, a NOSPECS grade of at least 4, and disease duration below 3 months. Diagnoses were established using clinical symptoms, serum thyroxine and TRAb, thyroid ultrasound and orbital computed tomography. Only a few counts were recorded for this clonotype. Its antigen is not identified. RNA transcripts provided the source from which TCR beta CDR3 regions were amplified. A first-round RT-PCR of the TCR CDR3 used the HTBI primer set. One entry per CDR3 protein results from TCRdb running MiXCR on the multiplex PCR reads. The sample has some 490,000 distinct CDR3 sequences, 20% to 25% seen once; the top ten hold around 47%. This CDR3 region has 17 residues. The germline CDR1 and CDR2 sequences are MNHEY and SMNVEV (reference sequence). V gave up 4 bases and J gave up 7 bases, with 22 bases separating them.

The TCR originated in a woman aged 70 to 79 with Graves' ophthalmopathy. The source material was blood. The chain combines TRBV27 with TRBJ2-2; perhaps TRBD2 as D (5 bases). CDR3 bases: TGTGCCAGCAGTTCCTCCGGTCCCCGCGGGTATAACGGGGAGCTGTTTTTT. Encoded protein: CASSSSGPRGYNGELFF.